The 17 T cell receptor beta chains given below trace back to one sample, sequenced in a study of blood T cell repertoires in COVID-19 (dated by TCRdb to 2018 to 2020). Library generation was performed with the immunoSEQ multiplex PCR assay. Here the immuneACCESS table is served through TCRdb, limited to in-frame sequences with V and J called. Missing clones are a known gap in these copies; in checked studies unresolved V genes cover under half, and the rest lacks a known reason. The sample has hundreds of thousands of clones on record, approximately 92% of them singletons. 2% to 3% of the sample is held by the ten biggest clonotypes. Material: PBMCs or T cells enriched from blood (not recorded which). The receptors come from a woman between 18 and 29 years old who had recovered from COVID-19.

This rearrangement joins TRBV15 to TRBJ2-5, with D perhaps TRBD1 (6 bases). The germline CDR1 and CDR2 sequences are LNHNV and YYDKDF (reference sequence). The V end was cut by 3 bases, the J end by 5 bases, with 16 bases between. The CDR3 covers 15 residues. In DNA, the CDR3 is TGTGCCACCAGCAGGGCAGGGGCCCCCCGGGAGACCCAGTACTTC. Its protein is CATSRAGAPRETQYF.

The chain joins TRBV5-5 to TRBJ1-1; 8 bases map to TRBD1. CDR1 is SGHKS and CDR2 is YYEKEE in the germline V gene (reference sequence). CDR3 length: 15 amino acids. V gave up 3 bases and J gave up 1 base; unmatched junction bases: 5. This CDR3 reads CASSYPGQGNTEAFF. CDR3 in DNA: TGTGCCAGCAGCTATCCAGGACAGGGGAACACTGAAGCTTTCTTT.

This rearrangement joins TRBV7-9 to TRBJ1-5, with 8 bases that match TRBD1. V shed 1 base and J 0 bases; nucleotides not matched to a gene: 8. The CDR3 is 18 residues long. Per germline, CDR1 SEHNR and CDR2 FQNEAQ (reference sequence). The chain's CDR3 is CASSLESQTGVSNQPQHF. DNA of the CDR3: TGTGCCAGCAGCTTAGAATCCCAGACAGGGGTTAGCAATCAGCCCCAGCATTTT.

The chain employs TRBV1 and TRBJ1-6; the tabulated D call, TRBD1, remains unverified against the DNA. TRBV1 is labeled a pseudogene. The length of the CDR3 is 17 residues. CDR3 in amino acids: CTSSQGDRGPDNSPLHF. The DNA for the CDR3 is TGCACCAGCAGCCAGGGGGACAGGGGCCCGGATAATTCACCCCTCCACTTT.

CDR3 in DNA: TGTGCCAGCAGTTTATCCCGCAGGACCGGGGAGCTGTTTTTT. Translation gives CASSLSRRTGELFF. The chain is built from TRBV27 and TRBJ2-2, with D unresolved. Germline CDR1 is MNHEY and CDR2 is SMNVEV (reference sequence). Trimming shortened V by 0 bases and J by 5 bases, and 7 bases separated the two germline ends. The CDR3 covers 14 residues.

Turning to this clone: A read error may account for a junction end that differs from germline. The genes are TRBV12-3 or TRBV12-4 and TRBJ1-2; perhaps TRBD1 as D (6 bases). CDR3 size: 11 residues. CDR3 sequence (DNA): TGTGCCAGCAGTTTAGCGGGCAGGGGAATCTTC. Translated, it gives CASSLAGRGIF.

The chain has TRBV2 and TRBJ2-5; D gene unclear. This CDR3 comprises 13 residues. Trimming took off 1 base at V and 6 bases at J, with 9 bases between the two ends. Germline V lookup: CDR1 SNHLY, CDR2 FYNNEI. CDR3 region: CASSEDSTQTQYF. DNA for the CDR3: TGTGCCAGCAGTGAAGACAGCACACAGACCCAGTACTTC.

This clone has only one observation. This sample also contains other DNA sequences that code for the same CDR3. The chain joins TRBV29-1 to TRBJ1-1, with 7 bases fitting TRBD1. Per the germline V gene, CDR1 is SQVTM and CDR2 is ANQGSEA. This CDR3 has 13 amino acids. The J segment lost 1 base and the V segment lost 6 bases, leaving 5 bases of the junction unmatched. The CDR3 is CSVDRTGNTEAFF. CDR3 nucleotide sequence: TGCAGCGTCGACAGGACAGGGAACACTGAAGCTTTCTTT.

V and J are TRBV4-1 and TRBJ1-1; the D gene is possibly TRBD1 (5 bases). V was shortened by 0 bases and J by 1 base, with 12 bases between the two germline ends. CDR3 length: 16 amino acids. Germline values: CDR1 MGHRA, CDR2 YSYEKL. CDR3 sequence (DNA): TGCGCCAGCAGCCAAGATGTCGGGCAGGGGAACACTGAAGCTTTCTTT. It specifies CASSQDVGQGNTEAFF.

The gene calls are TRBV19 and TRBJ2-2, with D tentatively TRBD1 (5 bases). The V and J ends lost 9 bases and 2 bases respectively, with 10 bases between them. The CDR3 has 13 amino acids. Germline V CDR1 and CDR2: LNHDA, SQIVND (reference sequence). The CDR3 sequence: CASPDRNTGELFF. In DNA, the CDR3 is TGTGCCAGCCCCGACAGAAACACCGGGGAGCTGTTTTTT.

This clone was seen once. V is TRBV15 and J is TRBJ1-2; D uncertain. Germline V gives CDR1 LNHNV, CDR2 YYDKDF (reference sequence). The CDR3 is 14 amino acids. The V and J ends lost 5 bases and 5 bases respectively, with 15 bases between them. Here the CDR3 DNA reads TGTGCCACCAGCGGAGGAGTCTTACGGTATGGCTACACCTTC. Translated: CATSGGVLRYGYTF.

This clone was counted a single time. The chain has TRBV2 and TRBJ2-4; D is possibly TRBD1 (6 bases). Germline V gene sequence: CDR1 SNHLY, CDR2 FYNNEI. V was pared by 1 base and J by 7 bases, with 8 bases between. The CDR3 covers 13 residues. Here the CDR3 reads CASSEDRVNIQYF. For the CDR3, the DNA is TGTGCCAGCAGTGAAGACAGGGTTAACATTCAGTACTTC.

CDR3 sequence reads: CASNRQGMNTEAFF. The CDR3, as DNA: TGTGCCAGCAACCGACAGGGGATGAACACTGAAGCTTTCTTT. This chain joins TRBV27 and TRBJ1-1; 8 positions agree with TRBD1. CDR1 is MNHEY and CDR2 is SMNVEV in the germline V gene (reference sequence). J was trimmed by 0 bases and V by 7 bases; bases with no gene match: 4. The CDR3 has 14 residues.

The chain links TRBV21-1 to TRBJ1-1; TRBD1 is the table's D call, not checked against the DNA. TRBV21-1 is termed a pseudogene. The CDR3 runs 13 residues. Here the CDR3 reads CASHTSLNTEAFF. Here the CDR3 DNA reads TGTGCCAGCCATACATCCTTGAACACTGAAGCTTTCTTT.

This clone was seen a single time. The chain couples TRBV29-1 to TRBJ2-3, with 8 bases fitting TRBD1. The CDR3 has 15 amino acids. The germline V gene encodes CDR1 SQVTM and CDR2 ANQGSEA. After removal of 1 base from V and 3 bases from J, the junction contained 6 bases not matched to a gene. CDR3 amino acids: CSVEGGQGATDTQYF. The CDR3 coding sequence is TGCAGCGTTGAAGGTGGACAGGGTGCAACAGATACGCAGTATTTT.

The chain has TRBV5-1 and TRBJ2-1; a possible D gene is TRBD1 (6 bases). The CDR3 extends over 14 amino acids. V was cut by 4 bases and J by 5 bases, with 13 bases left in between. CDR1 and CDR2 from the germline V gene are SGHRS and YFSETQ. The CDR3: CASSLGQINNEQFF. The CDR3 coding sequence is TGCGCCAGCAGCCTCGGACAGATCAACAATGAGCAGTTCTTC.

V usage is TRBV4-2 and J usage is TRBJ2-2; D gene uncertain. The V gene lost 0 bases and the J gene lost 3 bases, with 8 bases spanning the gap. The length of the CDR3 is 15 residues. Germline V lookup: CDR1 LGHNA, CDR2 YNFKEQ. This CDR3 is CASSQDISYTGELFF. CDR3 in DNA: TGTGCCAGCAGCCAAGATATCAGTTACACCGGGGAGCTGTTTTTT.